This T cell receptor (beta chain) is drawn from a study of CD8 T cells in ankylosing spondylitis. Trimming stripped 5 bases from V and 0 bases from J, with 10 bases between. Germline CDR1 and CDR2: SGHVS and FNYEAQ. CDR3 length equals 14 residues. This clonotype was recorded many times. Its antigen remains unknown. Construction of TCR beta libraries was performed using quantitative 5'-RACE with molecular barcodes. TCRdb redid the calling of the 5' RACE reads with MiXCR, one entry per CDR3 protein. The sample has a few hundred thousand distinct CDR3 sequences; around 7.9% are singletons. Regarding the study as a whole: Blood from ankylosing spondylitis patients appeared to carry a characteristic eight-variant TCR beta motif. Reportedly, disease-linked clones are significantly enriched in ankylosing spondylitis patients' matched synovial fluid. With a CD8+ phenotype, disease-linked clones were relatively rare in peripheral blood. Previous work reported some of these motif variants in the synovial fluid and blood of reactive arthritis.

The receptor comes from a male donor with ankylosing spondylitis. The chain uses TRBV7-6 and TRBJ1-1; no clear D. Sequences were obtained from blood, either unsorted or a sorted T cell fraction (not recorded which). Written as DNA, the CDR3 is TGTGCCAGCAGCCCAAACAGAGTGAACACTGAAGCTTTCTTT. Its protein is CASSPNRVNTEAFF.